This TCR beta chain came from a study of T cell responses to AZD1222 COVID-19 vaccine. Profiling relied on immunoSEQ multiplex PCR, and the TCRdb table lists in-frame clones only, not all of them. The sample holds roughly 160,000 clones, over 75% seen once. Here the sequenced sample was peripheral blood, taken on day 0 of AZD1222 vaccination. The TCR was taken from an adult in good health.

CDR3 residues: CASRISYEQYF. CDR3 nucleotide sequence: TGTGCCAGCCGCATCTCCTACGAGCAGTACTTC. The rearrangement uses TRBV27 and TRBJ2-7; D is uncertain. This CDR3 contains 11 residues. Germline V gene sequence: CDR1 MNHEY, CDR2 SMNVEV (reference sequence). Deletions cut 8 bases from V and 0 bases from J, with 5 bases between.